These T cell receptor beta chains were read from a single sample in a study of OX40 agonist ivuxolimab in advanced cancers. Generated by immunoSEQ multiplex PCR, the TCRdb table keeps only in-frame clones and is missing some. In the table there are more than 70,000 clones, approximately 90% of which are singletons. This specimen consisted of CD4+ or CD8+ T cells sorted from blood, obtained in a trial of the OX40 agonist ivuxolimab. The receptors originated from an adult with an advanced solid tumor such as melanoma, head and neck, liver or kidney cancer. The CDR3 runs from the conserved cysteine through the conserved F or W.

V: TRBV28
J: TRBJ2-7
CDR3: CASSSYREISYEQYF

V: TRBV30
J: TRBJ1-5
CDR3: CAWSRGLSNQPQHF

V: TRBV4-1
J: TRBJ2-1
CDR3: CASSQDIVINEQFF

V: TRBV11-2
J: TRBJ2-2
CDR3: CASSSVAGSVTGELFF

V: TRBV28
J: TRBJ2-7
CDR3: CASEQGGHDEQYF

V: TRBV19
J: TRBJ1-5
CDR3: CASTTAGTGVSQPQHF

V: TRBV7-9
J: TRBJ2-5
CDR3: CASSLGAWRDQETQYF

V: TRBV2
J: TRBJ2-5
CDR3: CASGKGHQETQYF

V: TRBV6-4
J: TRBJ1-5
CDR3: CASSGYNQPQHF

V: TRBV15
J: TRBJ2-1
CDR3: CATSRGAGGVNEQFF

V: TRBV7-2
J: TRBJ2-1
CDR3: CASSLVGGRSYNEQFF

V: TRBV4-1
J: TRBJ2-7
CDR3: CASSPGQGGIYEQYF

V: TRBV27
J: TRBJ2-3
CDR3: CASSLRRENWGTQYF

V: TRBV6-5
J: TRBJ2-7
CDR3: CASSPSQGPYEQYF

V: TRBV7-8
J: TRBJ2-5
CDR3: CASSLMGTAFEAQYF

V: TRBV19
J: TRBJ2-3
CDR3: CASSSPTMDTQYF

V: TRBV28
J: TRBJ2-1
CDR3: CASRLGITGLAGGPRYEQFF

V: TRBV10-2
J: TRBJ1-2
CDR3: CASSGGATNPPYGYTF

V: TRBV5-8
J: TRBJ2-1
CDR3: CASSPGSRGGPGSYNEQFF

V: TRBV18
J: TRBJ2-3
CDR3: CASSVTGADTQYF

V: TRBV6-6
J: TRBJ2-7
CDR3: CASSDRDRGSHEQYF

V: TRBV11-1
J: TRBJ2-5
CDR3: CASSVGQLTETQYF

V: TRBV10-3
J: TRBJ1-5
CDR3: CAISDGGGNQPQHF

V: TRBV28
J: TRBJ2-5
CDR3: CASRLVRYF

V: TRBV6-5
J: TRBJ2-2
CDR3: CASQGARELFF